The 14 T cell receptor beta chains below all came from one sample that was sequenced in a study of PD-1 blockade in classical Hodgkin lymphoma. Some clones are missing from TCRdb's copy, which holds only in-frame ones; the method was immunoSEQ multiplex PCR. The data show more than 140,000 clones, approximately 80% seen once. Relapses following autologous stem cell transplantation were seen in all patients, with brentuximab vedotin exposure varying. The sequencing used peripheral blood mononuclear cells (PBMCs), collected before the second cycle of nivolumab. The receptors derive from a human donor with classical Hodgkin lymphoma.

The CDR3 here is CASSPTGGYSTDTQYF. CDR3 DNA sequence: TGTGCCAGCAGCCCGACAGGGGGCTATAGCACAGATACGCAGTATTTT. The chain uses TRBV11-2 and TRBJ2-3, with 10 bases fitting TRBD1. The CDR3 is 16 amino acids. Germline trimming cut 5 bases from V and 0 bases from J; bases unmatched to any gene: 5. The V gene's germline CDR1 is SGHAT and CDR2 FQNNGV.

The V gene is TRBV6-6, the J gene TRBJ1-2; tentative D call: TRBD1 (6 bases). Trimming cost V 6 bases and J 1 base, with 15 bases left between them. CDR1 is MNHNY and CDR2 is SVGAGI in the germline V gene (reference sequence). This CDR3 has 15 residues. CDR3 residues: CASSPTGNFNYGYTF. The CDR3 DNA reads TGTGCCAGCAGCCCTACAGGGAACTTTAACTATGGCTACACCTTC.

For the CDR3, the DNA is TGTGCCAGCTCACCCGCGGGAGGGAGTTCAACCGGGGAGCTGTTTTTT. Translated: CASSPAGGSSTGELFF. V gene TRBV18 combines with J gene TRBJ2-2; 9 positions agree with TRBD2. V dropped 3 bases and J dropped 5; count of bases not matched to a gene: 7. Germline V gene lookup returns CDR1 KGHSH and CDR2 LQKENI. This CDR3 contains 16 residues.

The sample holds a few counts of this clone. The CDR3 region has the DNA TGCGCCAGCAGACAGGGTCCGGAAGAGCAGTACTTC. It yields the protein CASRQGPEEQYF. The J gene is TRBJ2-7, the V gene TRBV23-1, with D tentatively TRBD1 (6 bases). TRBV23-1 belongs to the ORF category, with a function that is uncertain. This CDR3 region has 12 residues. V lost 6 bases and J lost 7, with 13 bases in between.

V usage is TRBV6-4 and J usage is TRBJ2-1; the D gene is possibly TRBD1 (5 bases). V lost 6 bases and J lost 0, with 12 bases in between. CDR1 MRHNA and CDR2 SNTAGT come from the germline V gene. CDR3 length: 15 amino acids. The chain's CDR3 is CASSRQSSSYNEQFF. The CDR3 DNA sequence: TGTGCCAGCAGCCGACAGAGTAGCTCCTACAATGAGCAGTTCTTC.

This clone occurred a few times. The chain has TRBV29-1 and TRBJ2-5; D may be TRBD2 (5 bases). CDR1 and CDR2 from the germline V gene are SQVTM and ANQGSEA. CDR3 length equals 13 residues. V gave up 7 bases and J gave up 4 bases, with 16 bases separating them. CDR3 sequence: CSGGIRWGETQYF. CDR3 in DNA: TGCAGCGGAGGGATTAGGTGGGGAGAGACCCAGTACTTC.

The chain recombines TRBV27 with TRBJ2-5, with a weak D call TRBD2 (6 bases). CDR1 is MNHEY, CDR2 SMNVEV, per germline (reference sequence). Trimming pared 4 bases from V and 4 bases from J, leaving 13 bases between. The length of the CDR3 is 14 residues. The CDR3, as DNA: TGTGCCAGCAGTTCCGTAGCGGATATAGAGACCCAGTACTTC. Translation: CASSSVADIETQYF.

This chain joins TRBV9 and TRBJ2-7, with TRBD2 as a possible D gene (6 bases). The length of the CDR3 is 14 residues. The V gene lost 0 bases and the J gene lost 0 bases, with 7 bases spanning the gap. Germline CDR1 is SGDLS and CDR2 is YYNGEE. The CDR3 spells CASSVGDSSYEQYF. The CDR3 DNA sequence: TGTGCCAGCAGCGTAGGGGACTCCTCCTACGAGCAGTACTTC.

The CDR3 sequence is CAISEGRGGTGELFF. In DNA, the CDR3 is TGTGCCATCAGTGAAGGCAGGGGAGGCACCGGGGAGCTGTTTTTT. The chain recombines TRBV10-3 with TRBJ2-2; the D gene could be TRBD1 or TRBD2 (6 bases each). The germline gives CDR1 ENHRY, CDR2 SYGVKD. V lost 3 bases and J 4 bases, leaving 12 bases between the germline ends. The CDR3 totals 15 residues.

The rearrangement joins TRBV6-6 to TRBJ2-3, with TRBD1 as a possible D gene (5 bases). V gave up 7 bases and J gave up 6 bases, with 20 bases separating them. This CDR3 region has 15 residues. CDR1 is MNHNY and CDR2 is SVGAGI in the germline V gene (reference sequence). The CDR3 sequence: CASTPGQGIGDTQYF. In DNA, the CDR3 is TGTGCCAGCACCCCCGGACAAGGGATTGGCGATACGCAGTATTTT.

This clone has a handful of counts. The rearrangement joins TRBV7-2 to TRBJ2-3; TRBD2 agrees at 7 bases. Germline V lookup: CDR1 SGHTA, CDR2 FQGNSA. There are 16 residues in the CDR3. The V gene end was trimmed by 1 base and the J gene end by 0 bases; junction bases not matched to a gene: 4. CDR3 residues: CASSLDGRASTDTQYF. The CDR3 DNA follows: TGTGCCAGCAGCTTAGATGGGAGGGCTAGCACAGATACGCAGTATTTT.

This clone was counted only a few times. The chain has TRBV7-9 and TRBJ1-5; 9 bases fit TRBD1. Looked up from germline, CDR1 is SEHNR and CDR2 is FQNEAQ (reference sequence). Trimming cost V 0 bases and J 7 bases; bases outside gene matches: 4. The CDR3 runs to 15 residues. The CDR3 DNA reads as TGTGCCAGCAGCTTAGCGGGACAGGGCGAACAGCCCCAGCATTTT. This translates into CASSLAGQGEQPQHF.

This clone appeared many times. This chain links TRBV7-9 with TRBJ1-5; weak D call: TRBD1 (5 bases). Per the germline V gene, CDR1 is SEHNR and CDR2 is FQNEAQ (reference sequence). The V gene lost 2 bases and the J gene lost 3 bases, with 8 bases spanning the gap. The CDR3 extends over 14 amino acids. The CDR3 DNA follows: TGTGCCAGCAGCTTATTGGGGGACAATCAGCCCCAGCATTTT. Protein sequence: CASSLLGDNQPQHF.

There are many counts of this clone. The chain couples TRBV30 to TRBJ2-2; D perhaps matches TRBD2 (6 bases). The CDR3 spans 13 residues. Trimming left V 5 bases short and J 6 bases short, with 13 bases between. Germline CDR1 reads GTSNPN; CDR2 reads SVGIG (reference sequence). The CDR3 loop reads CAWDLATPGELFF. The CDR3 DNA sequence: TGTGCCTGGGATCTAGCGACCCCCGGGGAGCTGTTTTTT.